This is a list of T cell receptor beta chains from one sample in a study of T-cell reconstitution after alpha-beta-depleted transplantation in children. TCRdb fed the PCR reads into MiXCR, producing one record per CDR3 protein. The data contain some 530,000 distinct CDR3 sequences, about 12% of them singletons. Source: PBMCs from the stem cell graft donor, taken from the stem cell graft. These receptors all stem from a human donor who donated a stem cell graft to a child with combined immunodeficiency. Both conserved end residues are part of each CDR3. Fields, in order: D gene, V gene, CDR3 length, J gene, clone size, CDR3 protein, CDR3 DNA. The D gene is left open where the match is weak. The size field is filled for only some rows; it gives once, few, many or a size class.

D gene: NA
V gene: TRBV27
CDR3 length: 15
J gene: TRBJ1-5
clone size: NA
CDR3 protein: CASSISTYSNQPQHF
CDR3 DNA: TGTGCCAGCAGCATTTCAACATATAGCAATCAGCCCCAGCATTTT

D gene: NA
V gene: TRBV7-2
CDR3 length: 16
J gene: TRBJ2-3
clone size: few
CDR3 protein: CASSLARVPPADTQYF
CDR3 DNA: TGTGCCAGCAGCTTAGCGCGTGTCCCTCCAGCAGATACGCAGTATTTT

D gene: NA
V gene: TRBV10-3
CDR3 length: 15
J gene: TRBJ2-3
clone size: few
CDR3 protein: CAISTSIGGTDTQYF
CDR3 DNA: TGTGCCATCAGCACCAGTATCGGCGGAACAGATACGCAGTATTTT

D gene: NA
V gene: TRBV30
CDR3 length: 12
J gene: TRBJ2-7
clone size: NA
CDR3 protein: CALGDSSYEQYF
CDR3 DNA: TGTGCCTTAGGCGATAGCTCCTACGAGCAGTACTTC

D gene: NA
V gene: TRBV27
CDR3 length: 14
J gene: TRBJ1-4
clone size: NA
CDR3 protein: CASSPVGVDEKLFF
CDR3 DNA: TGTGCCAGCAGTCCCGTAGGTGTCGATGAAAAACTGTTTTTT

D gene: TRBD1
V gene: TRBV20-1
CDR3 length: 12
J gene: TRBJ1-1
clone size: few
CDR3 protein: CSAPTGDTEAFF
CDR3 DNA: TGCAGTGCACCGACAGGGGACACTGAAGCTTTCTTT

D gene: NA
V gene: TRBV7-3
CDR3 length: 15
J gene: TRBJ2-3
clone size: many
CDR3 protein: CASSLTRASTDTQYF
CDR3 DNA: TGTGCCAGCAGCTTAACGAGGGCTAGCACAGATACGCAGTATTTT

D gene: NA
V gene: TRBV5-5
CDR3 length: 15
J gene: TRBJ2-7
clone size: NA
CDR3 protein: CASSPPSVSPYEQYF
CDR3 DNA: TGTGCCAGCAGCCCCCCGTCTGTGTCTCCCTACGAGCAGTACTTC

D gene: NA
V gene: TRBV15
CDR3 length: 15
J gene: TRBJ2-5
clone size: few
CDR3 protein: CATSRDPGGHETQYF
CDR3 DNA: TGTGCCACCAGCAGAGATCCCGGGGGGCACGAGACCCAGTACTTC

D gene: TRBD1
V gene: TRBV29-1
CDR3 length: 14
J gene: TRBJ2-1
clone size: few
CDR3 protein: CSVDGQVSYNEQFF
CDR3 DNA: TGCAGCGTTGACGGACAGGTCTCCTACAATGAGCAGTTCTTC

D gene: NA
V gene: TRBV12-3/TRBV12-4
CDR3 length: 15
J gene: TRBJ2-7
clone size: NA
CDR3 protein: CASSLGGTGSYEQYF
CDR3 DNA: TGTGCCAGCAGTTTAGGGGGGACTGGCTCCTACGAGCAGTACTTC

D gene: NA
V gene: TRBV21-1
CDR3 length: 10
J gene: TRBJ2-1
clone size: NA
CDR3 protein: CASSYLRWFF
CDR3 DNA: TGTGCCAGCAGTTATTTGCGGTGGTTCTTC

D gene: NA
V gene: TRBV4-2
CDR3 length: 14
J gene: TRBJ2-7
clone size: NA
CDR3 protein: CASSQWVLRYEQYF
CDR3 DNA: TGTGCCAGCAGCCAATGGGTTCTGCGCTACGAGCAGTACTTC

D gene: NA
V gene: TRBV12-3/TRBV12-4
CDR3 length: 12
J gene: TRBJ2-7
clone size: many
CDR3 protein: CASSARRYEQYF
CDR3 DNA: TGTGCCAGCAGTGCCCGGCGTTACGAGCAGTACTTC

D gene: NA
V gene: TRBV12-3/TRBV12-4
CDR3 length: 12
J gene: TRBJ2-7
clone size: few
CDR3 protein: CASSQSPGEQYF
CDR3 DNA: TGTGCCAGCAGCCAATCCCCAGGGGAGCAGTACTTC